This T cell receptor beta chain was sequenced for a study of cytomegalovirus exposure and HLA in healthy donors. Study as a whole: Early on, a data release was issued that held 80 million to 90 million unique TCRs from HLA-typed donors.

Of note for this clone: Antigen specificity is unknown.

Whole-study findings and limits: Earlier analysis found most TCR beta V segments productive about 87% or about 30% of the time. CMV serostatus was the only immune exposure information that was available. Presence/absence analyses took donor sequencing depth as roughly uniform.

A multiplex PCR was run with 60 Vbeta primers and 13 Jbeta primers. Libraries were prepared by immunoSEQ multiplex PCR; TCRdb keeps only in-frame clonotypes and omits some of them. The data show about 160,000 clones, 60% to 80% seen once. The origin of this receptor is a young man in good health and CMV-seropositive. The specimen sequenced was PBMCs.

CDR3 sequence: CASSYGGETQYF. CDR3 DNA: TGTGCCAGCAGTTACGGGGGGGAGACCCAGTACTTC. The rearrangement links TRBV25-1 to TRBJ2-5, with 7 bases matching TRBD2. The CDR3 extends over 12 amino acids. Looked up from germline, CDR1 is MGHDK and CDR2 is SYGVNS. After removal of 5 bases from V and 5 bases from J, the junction contained 2 bases not matched to a gene. The full variable domain, its missing parts supplied by reference TRBV25-1 and TRBJ2-5, is EADIYQTPRYLVIGTGKKITLECSQTMGHDKMYWYQQDPGMELHLIHYSYGVNSTEKGDLSSESTVSRIRTEHFPLTLESARPSHTSQYLCASSYGGETQYFGPGTRLLVL.